Below, one T cell receptor (beta chain) is given with its context. This CDR3 contains 13 residues. The V and J ends lost 6 bases and 4 bases, in that order; junction bases with no gene match: 4. Germline values: CDR1 MDHEN, CDR2 SYDVKM. Patients of the Seattle cohort, enrolled during active infection, were followed longitudinally. The data were taken from a study of blood T cell repertoires in COVID-19. Study as a whole: Researchers got acute and convalescent COVID-19 samples from the United States, Italy and Spain. From T cells, B-cell-depleted T cells, or PBMCs came the material, which was cDNA or gDNA.

How the authors handled the data: How many nucleated cells were present was estimated from reference gene primer amplification. Generated by immunoSEQ multiplex PCR, the TCRdb table keeps only in-frame clones and is missing some. Clone size and V and J calls were adopted from that table, with D and trimming inferred from the DNA. The table shows approximately 290,000 clones, with roughly 91% occurring only once. This sequence originates from a woman in her thirties with COVID-19, enrolled during active disease. The sequencing sample was made of peripheral blood. The genes are TRBV28 and TRBJ1-1, with 8 positions matching TRBD1. The CDR3 sequence is CASRDREGTEAFF. In DNA, the CDR3 is TGTGCCAGCAGGGACAGGGAGGGCACTGAAGCTTTCTTT.